The clone carrying this T cell receptor beta chain turned up a few times. Its antigen remains unknown. Then a second PCR, running roughly 7 to 12 cycles, was carried out with a sample-barcoded 5' primer and a J-beta primer mix. From each sample, at least 2.5 million paired-end reads containing CDR3 were obtained. TCRdb re-called the 5' RACE reads through MiXCR, storing one row per CDR3 protein. This sample has some 750,000 distinct CDR3 sequences, with approximately 22% found just once. This sample stems from a study of blood T cells in healthy people across ages. The CDR3 contains 14 residues. CDR1 is MDHEN and CDR2 is SYDVKM in the germline V gene. Study results and caveats: Comparison with aged donors showed that long-lived donors had more naive CD4+ cells and higher diversity.

This sequence originates from a man between 65 and 80 years old in good health. The rearrangement uses TRBV28 and TRBJ2-5; D is ambiguous. With the DNA end fitting TRBJ2-7 better, the J assignment may be wrong. Sequences were obtained from blood. Here the CDR3 reads CASSLLRVSYEQYF. The CDR3 DNA reads as TGTGCCAGCAGTCTCTTAAGGGTCTCCTACGAGCAGTACTTC.